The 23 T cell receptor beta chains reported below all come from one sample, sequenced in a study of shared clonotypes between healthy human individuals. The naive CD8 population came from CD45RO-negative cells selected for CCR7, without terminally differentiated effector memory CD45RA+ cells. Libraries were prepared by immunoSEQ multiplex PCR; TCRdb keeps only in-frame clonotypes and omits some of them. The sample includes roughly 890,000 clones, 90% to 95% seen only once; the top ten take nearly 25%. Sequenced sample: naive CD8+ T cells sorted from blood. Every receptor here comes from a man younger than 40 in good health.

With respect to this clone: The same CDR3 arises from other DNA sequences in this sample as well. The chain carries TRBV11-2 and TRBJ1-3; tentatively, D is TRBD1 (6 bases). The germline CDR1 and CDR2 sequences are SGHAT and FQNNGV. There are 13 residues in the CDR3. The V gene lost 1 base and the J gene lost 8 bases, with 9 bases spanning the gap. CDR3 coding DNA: TGTGCCAGCAGCTTAGTTTCAGGGGACACCATATATTTT. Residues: CASSLVSGDTIYF. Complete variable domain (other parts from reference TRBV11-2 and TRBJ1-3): EAGVAQSPRYKIIEKRQSVAFWCNPISGHATLYWYQQILGQGPKLLIQFQNNGVVDDSQLPKDRFSAERLKGVDSTLKIQPAKLEDSAVYLCASSLVSGDTIYFGEGSWLTVV.

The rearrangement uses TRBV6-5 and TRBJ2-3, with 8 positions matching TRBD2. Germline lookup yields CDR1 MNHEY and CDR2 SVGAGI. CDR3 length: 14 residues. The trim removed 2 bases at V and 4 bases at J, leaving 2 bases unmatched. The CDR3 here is CASSYAGGPDTQYF. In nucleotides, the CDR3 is TGTGCCAGCAGTTACGCGGGGGGCCCAGATACGCAGTATTTT.

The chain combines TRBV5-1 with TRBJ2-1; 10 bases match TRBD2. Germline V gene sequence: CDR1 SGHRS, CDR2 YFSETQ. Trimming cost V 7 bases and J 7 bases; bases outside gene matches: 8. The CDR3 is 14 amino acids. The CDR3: CASDLFSGRNEQFF. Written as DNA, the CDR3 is TGCGCCAGCGACCTGTTTAGCGGGAGGAATGAGCAGTTCTTC.

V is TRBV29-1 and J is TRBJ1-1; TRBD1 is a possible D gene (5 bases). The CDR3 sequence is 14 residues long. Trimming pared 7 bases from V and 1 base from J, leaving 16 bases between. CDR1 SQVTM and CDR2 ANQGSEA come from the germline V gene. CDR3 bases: TGCAGCGCCCTCGGGGAGGGACGGAACACTGAAGCTTTCTTT. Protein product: CSALGEGRNTEAFF.

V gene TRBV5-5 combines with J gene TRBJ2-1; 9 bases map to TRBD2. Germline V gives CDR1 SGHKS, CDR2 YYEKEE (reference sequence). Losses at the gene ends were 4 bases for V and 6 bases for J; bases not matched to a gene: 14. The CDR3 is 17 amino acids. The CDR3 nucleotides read TGTGCCAGCAGCCTAGGTATAGCGGGAGCGTCATTCAATGAGCAGTTCTTC. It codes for CASSLGIAGASFNEQFF.

Written as DNA, the CDR3 is TGTGCCAGCAGCTTAGGACTAGCGGGAGGGAATGAGCAGTTCTTC. This translates into CASSLGLAGGNEQFF. J is TRBJ2-1 and V is TRBV11-2; TRBD2 aligns across 14 bases. The CDR3 is 15 amino acids. The J segment lost 7 bases and the V segment lost 1 base, leaving 0 bases of the junction unmatched. CDR1 and CDR2 (germline): SGHAT, FQNNGV. The full variable domain, in which reference TRBV11-2 and TRBJ2-1 provide the parts outside the CDR3, is EAGVAQSPRYKIIEKRQSVAFWCNPISGHATLYWYQQILGQGPKLLIQFQNNGVVDDSQLPKDRFSAERLKGVDSTLKIQPAKLEDSAVYLCASSLGLAGGNEQFFGPGTRLTVL.

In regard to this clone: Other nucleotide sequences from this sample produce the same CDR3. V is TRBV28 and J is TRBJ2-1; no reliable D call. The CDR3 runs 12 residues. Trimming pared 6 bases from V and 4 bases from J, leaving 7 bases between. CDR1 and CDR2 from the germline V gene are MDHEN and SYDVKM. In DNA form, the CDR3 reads TGTGCCAGCAGCCTCATGTACAATGAGCAGTTCTTC. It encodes CASSLMYNEQFF.

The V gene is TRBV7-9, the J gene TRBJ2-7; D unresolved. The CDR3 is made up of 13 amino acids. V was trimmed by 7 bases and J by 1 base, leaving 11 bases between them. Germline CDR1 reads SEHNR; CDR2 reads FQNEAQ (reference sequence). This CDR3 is CASTEDVSYEQYF. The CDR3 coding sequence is TGTGCCAGCACCGAAGACGTGTCCTACGAGCAGTACTTC.

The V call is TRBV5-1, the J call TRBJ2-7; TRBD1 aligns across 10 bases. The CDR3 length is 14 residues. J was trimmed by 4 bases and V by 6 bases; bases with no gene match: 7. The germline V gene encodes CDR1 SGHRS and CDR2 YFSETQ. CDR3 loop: CASMGQGTKYEQYF. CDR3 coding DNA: TGCGCCAGCATGGGACAGGGGACGAAGTACGAGCAGTACTTC.

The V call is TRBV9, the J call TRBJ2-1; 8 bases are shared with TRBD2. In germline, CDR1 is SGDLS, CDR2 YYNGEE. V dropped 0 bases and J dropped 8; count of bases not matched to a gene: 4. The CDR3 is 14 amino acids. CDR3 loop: CASSVGTSRYEQFF. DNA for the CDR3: TGTGCCAGCAGCGTAGGGACTAGCAGGTATGAGCAGTTCTTC.

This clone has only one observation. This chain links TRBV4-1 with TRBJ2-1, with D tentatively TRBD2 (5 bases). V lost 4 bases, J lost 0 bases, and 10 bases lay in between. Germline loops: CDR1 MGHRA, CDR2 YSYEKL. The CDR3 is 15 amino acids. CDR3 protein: CASSLGEVSYNEQFF. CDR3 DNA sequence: TGCGCCAGCAGCCTCGGGGAAGTCTCCTACAATGAGCAGTTCTTC.

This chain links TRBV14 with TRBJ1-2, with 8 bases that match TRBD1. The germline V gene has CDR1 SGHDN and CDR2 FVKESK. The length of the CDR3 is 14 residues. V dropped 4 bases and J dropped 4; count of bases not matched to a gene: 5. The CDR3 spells CASSLLDRGYGYTF. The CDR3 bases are TGTGCCAGCAGCCTCCTAGACAGGGGCTATGGCTACACCTTC.

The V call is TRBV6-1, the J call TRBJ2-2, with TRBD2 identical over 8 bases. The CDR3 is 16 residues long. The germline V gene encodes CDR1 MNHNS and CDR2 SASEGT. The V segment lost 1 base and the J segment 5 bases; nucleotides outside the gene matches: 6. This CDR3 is CASSEGSSGVTGELFF. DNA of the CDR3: TGTGCCAGCAGTGAAGGGAGTAGCGGGGTAACCGGGGAGCTGTTTTTT.

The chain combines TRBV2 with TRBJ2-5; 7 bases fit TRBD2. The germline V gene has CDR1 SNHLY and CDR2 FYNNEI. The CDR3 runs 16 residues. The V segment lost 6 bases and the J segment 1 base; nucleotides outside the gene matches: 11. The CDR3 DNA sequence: TGTGCCAGCAGGGGTTGGAGCGGGGCCTTCCAAGAGACCCAGTACTTC. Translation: CASRGWSGAFQETQYF. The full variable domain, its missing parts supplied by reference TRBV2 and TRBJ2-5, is EPEVTQTPSHQVTQMGQEVILRCVPISNHLYFYWYRQILGQKVEFLVSFYNNEISEKSEIFDDQFSVERPDGSNFTLKIRSTKLEDSAMYFCASRGWSGAFQETQYFGPGTRLLVL.

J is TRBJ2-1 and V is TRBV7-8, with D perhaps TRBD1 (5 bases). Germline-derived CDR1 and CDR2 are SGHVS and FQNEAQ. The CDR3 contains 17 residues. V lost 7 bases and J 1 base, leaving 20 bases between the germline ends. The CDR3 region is CASNEGAGRPSYNEQFF. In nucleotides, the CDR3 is TGTGCCAGCAACGAAGGGGCAGGGCGGCCGTCCTACAATGAGCAGTTCTTC.

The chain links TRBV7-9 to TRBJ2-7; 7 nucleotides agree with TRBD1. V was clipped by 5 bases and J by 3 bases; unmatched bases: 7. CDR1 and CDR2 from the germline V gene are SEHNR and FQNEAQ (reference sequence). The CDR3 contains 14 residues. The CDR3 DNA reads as TGTGCCAGCAGCCCGGACAGGCAGATCTACGAGCAGTACTTC. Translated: CASSPDRQIYEQYF.

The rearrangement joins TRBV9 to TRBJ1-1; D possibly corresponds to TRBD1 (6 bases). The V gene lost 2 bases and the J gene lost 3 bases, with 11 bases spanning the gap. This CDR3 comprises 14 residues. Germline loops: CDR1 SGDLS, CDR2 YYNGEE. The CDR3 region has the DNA TGTGCCAGCAGCGTGCAGAGACAGGACACTGAAGCTTTCTTT. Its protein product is CASSVQRQDTEAFF.

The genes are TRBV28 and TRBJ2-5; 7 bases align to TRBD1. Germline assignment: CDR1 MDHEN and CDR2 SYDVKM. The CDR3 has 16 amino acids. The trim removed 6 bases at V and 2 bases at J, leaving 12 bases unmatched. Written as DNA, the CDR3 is TGTGCCAGCAGCCCCGTGACAGGGAACACACAAGAGACCCAGTACTTC. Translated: CASSPVTGNTQETQYF.

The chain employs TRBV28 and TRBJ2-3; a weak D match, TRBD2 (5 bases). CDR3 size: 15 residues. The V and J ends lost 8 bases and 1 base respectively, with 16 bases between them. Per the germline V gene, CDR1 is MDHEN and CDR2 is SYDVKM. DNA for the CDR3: TGTGCCAGCGATCGAAGGGAGTCAGGCACAGATACGCAGTATTTT. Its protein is CASDRRESGTDTQYF.

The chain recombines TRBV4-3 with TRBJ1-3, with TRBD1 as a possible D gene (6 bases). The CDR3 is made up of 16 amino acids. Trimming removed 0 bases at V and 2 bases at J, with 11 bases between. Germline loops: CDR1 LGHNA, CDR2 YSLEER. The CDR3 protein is CASSQEGTGTGNTIYF. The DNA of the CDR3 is TGCGCCAGCAGCCAAGAAGGCACAGGGACTGGAAACACCATATATTTT.

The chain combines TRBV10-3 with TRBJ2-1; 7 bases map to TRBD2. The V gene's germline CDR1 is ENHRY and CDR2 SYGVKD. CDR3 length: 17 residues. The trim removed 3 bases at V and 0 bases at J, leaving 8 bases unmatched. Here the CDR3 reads CAISDPSGRYSYNEQFF. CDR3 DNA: TGTGCCATCAGTGACCCCTCCGGGAGGTACTCCTACAATGAGCAGTTCTTC.

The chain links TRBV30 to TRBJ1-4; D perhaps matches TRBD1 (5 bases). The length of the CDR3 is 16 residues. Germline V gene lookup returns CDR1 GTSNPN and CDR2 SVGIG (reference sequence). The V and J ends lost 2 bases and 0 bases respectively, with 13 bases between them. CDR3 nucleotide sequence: TGTGCCTGGAGTCTGCCGAGGGGTGCAACTAATGAAAAACTGTTTTTT. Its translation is CAWSLPRGATNEKLFF.

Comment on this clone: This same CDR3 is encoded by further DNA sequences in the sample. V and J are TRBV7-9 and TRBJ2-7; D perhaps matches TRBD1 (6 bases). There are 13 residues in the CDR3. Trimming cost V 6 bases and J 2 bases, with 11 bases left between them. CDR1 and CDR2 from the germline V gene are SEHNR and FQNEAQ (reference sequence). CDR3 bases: TGTGCCAGCAGGCCGGGACAAACCTACGAGCAGTACTTC. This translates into CASRPGQTYEQYF.